This T cell receptor beta chain originates from a study of cytomegalovirus exposure and HLA in healthy donors (dated by TCRdb to the late 2010s). Study-level background: In an earlier analysis of some 550 of the donors, 250 to 350 Gb of sequence data and some 120 million unique TCR beta sequences from about 180 million T cells were reported. Roughly 300 gigabases of sequencing data and around 88 million unique TCR sequences made up an early release that covered under 750 HLA-typed donors. Of the 350 to 400 genotyped donors, about 80% fell in the genetic ancestry cluster associated with self-reported Caucasian donors. The aim of the study was to test whether cataloging public T cell receptors could identify signatures of past pathogen exposure. The T cell repertoires of 700 or so subjects were profiled by immunosequencing and related to cytomegalovirus serostatus. Along with the 666-subject first cohort, a separate validation cohort of approximately 110 different subjects was used. High-throughput TCR immunosequencing, statistical association of individual TCRs with disease status, and machine learning were combined to predict cytomegalovirus infection status. A later analysis re-examined previously published TCR beta repertoires from about 700 donors and added high-resolution HLA genotyping to investigate patterns of TCR occurrence. Rather than drawing on any new phenotypic data, the later analysis identified candidate immune exposures from TCR beta sequences and the way those sequences occurred across donors. An earlier analysis of about 620 of the donors applied high-throughput TCR beta sequencing to assess whether each TCR beta V gene segment acted as functional or pseudogenic. Donor age, sex, ethnicity and CMV serostatus were compiled alongside the repertoire data. In a later genetic analysis, genome-wide SNP genotypes for about three fifths of the 666 donors were used, and that subset was treated as a discovery cohort. All discovery cohort repertoires had been generated on a single sequencing platform. Both class I and class II loci were covered by HLA typing, at four-digit resolution. The number of donors typed differed by locus, with about 629-630 for A, B, C, DRB1 and DQB1, 522 for DQA1, under 610 for DPA1, and around 450 for DPB1. A handful of DR-DQ haplotypes were treated as single units for association and clustering because of strong linkage in the cohort. Across approximately 400 genotyped donors of the cohort, an average of roughly 200,000 unique TCR beta nucleotide sequences per donor were sequenced, and roughly 18% of those sequences were non-productive.

Library preparation employed the immunoSEQ multiplex PCR assay. For the multiplex PCR, a mixture combining 60 forward primers for TCR Vbeta segments and 13 reverse primers for TCR Jbeta segments was used. Amplification of the CDR3 region of rearranged TCR beta genes was performed with a multiplex PCR assay on genomic DNA. The amplified TCR beta libraries were sequenced on the Illumina HiSeq System as 87-base-pair reads. Processing in the source paper ran as follows. A later analysis tallied roughly 76 million unique TCR beta chains across the 666 repertoires, and approximately 9.9 million of those chains were shared by two or more donors. To remove PCR and sequencing errors, raw reads were error-corrected and collapsed into unique sequences using a nearest-neighbor algorithm that merged closely related sequences. V, D and J gene segments were assigned by aligning CDR3 sequences to IMGT reference sequences. For a sequence to be retained, a match of at least six nucleotides was required to both a V gene segment and a J gene segment. Rearrangements were classified as productive when the CDR3 lacked stop codons and remained in frame with V and J, and all other rearrangements were classified as non-productive. CDR3 was defined according to IMGT convention as the region running from the second conserved V-encoded cysteine to the conserved J-encoded phenylalanine. In an earlier analysis of more than 550 of the donors, sequences lacking an unambiguous match to a single V gene segment were excluded. An earlier analysis of 587 of the donors called V segments functional above 56.7% productive rearrangements and segregating when the between-donor standard deviation exceeded 5%. To diagnose cytomegalovirus status from the catalog of TCR beta chain sequences, a statistical classification framework was built. In a later analysis, V and J genes were assigned by comparing TCR nucleotide sequences against IMGT/GENE-DB human TR gene sequences. A later analysis assigned CDR3 sequences and most-parsimonious VDJ recombination scenarios with the TCRdist pipeline. In a later analysis, every TCR beta chain was defined by the combination of its CDR3 amino acid sequence and its V-gene family, and reads without a unique V-gene family were dropped. In a later analysis, around 600 highly shared, low-generation-probability nucleotide sequences were removed to address suspected cross-contamination and a sequencing artifact. In a later analysis, a clonal expansion index was calculated for each public chain from normalized within-repertoire ranks of inferred template counts. In a later analysis, generation probabilities were computed with a VDJ recombination model fitted to out-of-frame rearrangements, and the resulting probabilities were checked against IGoR. In a later analysis, TCR-TCR, TCR-HLA and TCR-CMV co-occurrence was scored with hypergeometric tests, and a repertoire-size bias correction was applied to TCR pairs. A later analysis estimated false discovery rates by permuting HLA or CMV assignments 20 times. In a later analysis, co-occurring TCRs were grouped with DBSCAN, and TCRdist sequence similarity was added when clustering was performed within HLA-allele-positive subsets. Co-occurrence clustering excluded repertoires with fewer than 30,000 or more than 120,000 public chains, plus five with anomalous nucleotide sharing. TCRdb carries this immuneACCESS record with in-frame sequences only. Its versions omit some clonotypes, under half of them owing to an unresolved V gene in the studies checked, with the rest unexplained. For V, J and clone size, that table is used; D and trimming come from the DNA. This sample comprises approximately 100,000 clones, roughly 69% of them detected only once. Together, the top ten hold about 3.8% of the sample.

Comments on this clone: Its antigen is still unknown. The input lacks base qualities; no much larger clone sits a single base away.

The germline V gene (reference sequence) yields GTSNPN for CDR1 and SVGIG for CDR2. Germline trimming: 5 bases from V, 7 bases from J; junction bases outside gene matches: 5. The CDR3 sequence holds 13 residues, the cysteine and phenylalanine included. The DNA shown is the 39-base CDR3, in frame from base 1. Broad study findings and their caveats: A further reported finding was that TCR beta sequences accurately predicted the HLA-A and HLA-B alleles for most subjects in the first cohort. In an earlier analysis of approximately 590 of the donors, most TCR beta V segments were observed in productive rearrangements about 87% or about 30% of the time, broadly matching IMGT annotations. Presence/absence analyses assumed roughly uniform sequencing depth across donors, an assumption that may not hold. V-gene and J-gene trimming of TCR beta chains was associated with a missense DCLRE1C variant in a later genetic analysis, and the association was replicated in an independent cohort. The classifier was reported to diagnose cytomegalovirus status with high specificity and sensitivity in both the original and validation cohorts. Because some donors lacked HLA typing at each locus, the association tests relied only on the typed subset. Because counts were too low, about 15 rarely observed V segments, including chromosome 9 orphons, were left out of the earlier analysis of roughly 600 of the donors. Correlated functional status among segregating V segments might be attributable to linkage disequilibrium, but an unknown experimental factor could not be ruled out. According to the authors, the approach could potentially be generalized to other disease states and immunological phenotypes. Most CMV-associated TCR beta chains appeared to be HLA-restricted in a later analysis, and the HLA associations seemed to be driven largely by CMV exposure. Specific HLA alleles were associated with about 17,000 TCR beta sequences at a false discovery rate of 0.05 in a later analysis. In a later analysis, HLA-associated TCR beta chains were found to be more clonally expanded and to have lower generation probabilities than equally common non-associated chains. Because the 87-base-pair reads could not distinguish some IMGT-functional V segments, including TRBV6-2 and TRBV6-3, those segments were excluded. The only immune exposure information available for the cohort was CMV serostatus. In the study, approximately 160 TCR beta chains were listed as associated with cytomegalovirus. In vitro tests confirmed that a few of the cytomegalovirus-associated TCR beta chains recognize cytomegalovirus antigens. In this cohort, only TCR beta chains were sequenced, and detectable features were limited by the absence of alpha or paired-chain data. A cluster of highly shared sequence variants was judged likely to represent a technical artifact of the sequencing pipeline. In a later analysis, the rate of TCR association differed among HLA loci, with DRB1 alleles having the most associated TCRs and HLA-C alleles having the fewest. According to a later analysis, parvovirus B19, influenza, CMV and Epstein-Barr virus appeared linked to several top co-occurrence clusters. Most TCR sequences were seen in very few donors, while some public TCRs were found in many individuals. Compared with the roughly 700-donor mean, donors in an Asian-associated ancestry cluster had fewer N-insertions in productive TCRs, according to a later genetic analysis. Strong co-occurrence of HLA alleles, especially DR and DQ, made assigning TCR associations to individual alleles difficult.

The cohort comprised approximately 700 healthy bone marrow donors. Cohort members were all nominally healthy when sampled, although unrecorded immune exposures were likely present. The donor tested CMV seropositive and was one of the 289 seropositive cohort members. Each donor provided a peripheral blood sample, and peripheral blood mononuclear cells were used for TCR beta sequencing. The Qiagen DNeasy Blood Extraction Kit was used to extract genomic DNA from the blood cell samples. This sequence originates from a man younger than 45 in good health and CMV-seropositive. Sequencing was carried out using PBMCs. Here the chain combines TRBV30 and TRBJ1-6; 7 bases in the junction line up with TRBD1. The sequenced DNA: TGTGCCTGGGGGGACAGTCCGAATTCACCCCTCCACTTT. Its protein is CAWGDSPNSPLHF.